These 20 T cell receptor beta chains originate from one sample sequenced in a study of early T cells in non-severe SARS-CoV-2 infection. TCRdb re-called the 5' RACE reads with MiXCR, one entry per CDR3 protein. This table holds around 37,000 distinct CDR3 sequences, about 10% found once. Sequenced sample: whole blood. These receptors all come from an adult who was a healthcare worker with PCR-confirmed SARS-CoV-2 infection or an uninfected control (not recorded which).

The rearrangement links TRBV15 to TRBJ2-7; weak D call: TRBD2 (5 bases). V was pared by 1 base and J by 1 base, with 14 bases between. Germline V CDR1 and CDR2: LNHNV, YYDKDF (reference sequence). This CDR3 is built from 16 residues. The CDR3 DNA reads as TGTGCCACCAGCAGAGGTGAGGGATCCAGATCCTACGAGCAGTACTTC. Its translation: CATSRGEGSRSYEQYF.

At least ten counts were recorded for this clonotype. This rearrangement joins TRBV5-1 to TRBJ1-2, with D hard to call. From germline, CDR1 is SGHRS and CDR2 YFSETQ. The CDR3 is 12 amino acids. The ends were cut back, 5 bases at V and 4 bases at J, with 9 bases in the middle. CDR3 protein: CASREGGYGYTF. For the CDR3, the DNA is TGCGCCAGCAGGGAGGGTGGCTATGGCTACACCTTC.

In DNA form, the CDR3 reads TGTGCCAGCAGTTACTCGAGTTTCCAGGCCGTCTTCTACGAGCAGTACTTC. It is translated as CASSYSSFQAVFYEQYF. This chain connects TRBV6-6 to TRBJ2-7; D ambiguous. CDR3 size: 17 residues. Looked up from germline, CDR1 is MNHNY and CDR2 is SVGAGI (reference sequence). Trimming cost V 0 bases and J 3 bases, with 18 bases left between them.

This clonotype has at least ten counts. V and J are TRBV29-1 and TRBJ2-1; TRBD1 agrees at 12 bases. The length of the CDR3 is 14 residues. J gave up 7 bases and V 6 bases, and 7 bases lay outside the gene matches. Per the germline V gene, CDR1 is SQVTM and CDR2 is ANQGSEA. The CDR3 DNA follows: TGCAGCGTCAGGGGGGGACAGGGGGCTAATGAGCAGTTCTTC. It is translated as CSVRGGQGANEQFF.

This clonotype was seen repeatedly, ten times or more. This chain joins TRBV29-1 and TRBJ2-7; perhaps TRBD2 as D (5 bases). Germline V gene lookup returns CDR1 SQVTM and CDR2 ANQGSEA. The germline V and J ends were trimmed by 7 bases and 2 bases, with 12 bases remaining between them. This CDR3 comprises 12 residues. In DNA form, the CDR3 reads TGCAGCGCTACCCTCGGGACCTACGAGCAGTACTTC. Amino acids: CSATLGTYEQYF.

This clonotype was seen ten or more times. J is TRBJ2-4 and V is TRBV28; no definite D call. The CDR3 totals 16 residues. V was clipped by 5 bases and J by 5 bases, with 19 bases between them. Germline values: CDR1 MDHEN, CDR2 SYDVKM. This chain's CDR3 is CASSKPDPYLENIQYF. CDR3 nucleotides: TGTGCCAGCAGTAAACCGGACCCCTACTTGGAAAACATTCAGTACTTC.

This clonotype has just a few counts. The chain employs TRBV27 and TRBJ2-1, with no clear D. The CDR3 has 11 amino acids. The ends were cut back, 6 bases at V and 9 bases at J, with 9 bases in the middle. Germline loops: CDR1 MNHEY, CDR2 SMNVEV (reference sequence). Written as DNA, the CDR3 is TGTGCCAGCAGATCGTCCGGTGAGCAGTTCTTC. As protein: CASRSSGEQFF.

This clonotype was counted many times. The chain employs TRBV7-9 and TRBJ1-1; the D is unclear. Germline lookup yields CDR1 SEHNR and CDR2 FQNEAQ (reference sequence). The CDR3 extends over 12 amino acids. V lost 2 bases, J lost 6 bases, and 7 bases lay in between. This CDR3 is CASSLLGPEAFF. The CDR3, as DNA: TGTGCCAGCAGCTTATTAGGCCCTGAAGCTTTCTTT.

This clonotype was recorded many times. The V and J genes are TRBV20-1 and TRBJ2-3; D might be TRBD1 or TRBD2, each matching 5 bases. The CDR3 is 15 residues long. CDR1 and CDR2 from the germline V gene are DFQATT and SNEGSKA (reference sequence). V was shortened by 0 bases and J by 2 bases, with 12 bases between the two germline ends. CDR3 residues: CSARDGFGATDTQYF. The CDR3 bases are TGCAGTGCTAGAGATGGTTTCGGGGCCACAGATACGCAGTATTTT.

This clonotype appeared many times. The rearrangement links TRBV6-1 to TRBJ2-1; unclear D gene. V dropped 2 bases and J dropped 2 bases, with 7 bases sitting between them. The germline V gene encodes CDR1 MNHNS and CDR2 SASEGT. The CDR3 spans 14 residues. This CDR3 is CASSEIRTYNEQFF. The CDR3 DNA reads TGTGCCAGCAGTGAAATTCGGACCTACAATGAGCAGTTCTTC.

This clonotype was detected many times. This chain links TRBV25-1 with TRBJ1-2; no firm D call. Germline CDR1 MGHDK, CDR2 SYGVNS. This CDR3 has 12 amino acids. Trimming took off 4 bases at V and 5 bases at J, with 8 bases between the two ends. The CDR3 protein is CASSAALYGYTF. The CDR3 coding sequence is TGTGCCAGCAGTGCGGCGTTATATGGCTACACCTTC.

This clonotype was counted ten times or more. The DNA of the CDR3 is TGCAGTGCTAGATTGGGACAGGGAGAGACCCAGTACTTC. Protein: CSARLGQGETQYF. This rearrangement joins TRBV20-1 to TRBJ2-5; 9 bases align to TRBD1. Germline V gives CDR1 DFQATT, CDR2 SNEGSKA (reference sequence). Trimming removed 2 bases from V and 4 bases from J; junction bases left unmatched: 2. The CDR3 length is 13 residues.

This clonotype was counted many times. The chain links TRBV5-1 to TRBJ1-4, with D perhaps matching TRBD1 (6 bases). In germline, CDR1 is SGHRS, CDR2 YFSETQ. V lost 0 bases, J lost 5 bases, and 8 bases lay in between. This CDR3 region has 14 residues. The CDR3 nucleotides are TGCGCCAGCAGCTTGGCAGGGGTAAATGAAAAACTGTTTTTT. Its protein product is CASSLAGVNEKLFF.

This clonotype was seen a few times. This chain connects TRBV2 to TRBJ1-4; tentatively, D is TRBD1 (5 bases). Trimming cost V 4 bases and J 7 bases, with 13 bases left between them. The CDR3 has 14 residues. Germline V gives CDR1 SNHLY, CDR2 FYNNEI. CDR3 in amino acids: CASSAQGYGEKLFF. DNA for the CDR3: TGTGCCAGCAGTGCGCAGGGATATGGTGAAAAACTGTTTTTT.

This clonotype was detected only a few times. This chain links TRBV7-9 with TRBJ1-1; TRBD1 agrees at 7 bases. Trimming removed 5 bases from V and 6 bases from J; junction bases left unmatched: 3. The length of the CDR3 is 12 residues. Germline lookup yields CDR1 SEHNR and CDR2 FQNEAQ (reference sequence). The CDR3 DNA is TGTGCCAGCAGCCCAGGGGGTCCTGAAGCTTTCTTT. Its protein product is CASSPGGPEAFF.

This clonotype has at least ten counts. This chain links TRBV5-1 with TRBJ1-6, with D possibly TRBD1 on 6 matching bases. The CDR3 sequence is 12 residues long. V dropped 4 bases and J dropped 9 bases, with 8 bases sitting between them. Germline assignment: CDR1 SGHRS and CDR2 YFSETQ. CDR3 region: CASSRDTSPLHF. Written as DNA, the CDR3 is TGCGCCAGCAGCCGGGACACTTCACCCCTCCACTTT.

This clonotype was seen at least ten times. This sequence joins TRBV9 and TRBJ1-6; 7 nucleotides align to TRBD1. This CDR3 has 15 amino acids. Germline lookup yields CDR1 SGDLS and CDR2 YYNGEE. Trimming at V came to 2 bases and at J to 10 bases, leaving 9 bases not matched to a gene. The CDR3 sequence: CASSVVGGLNSPLHF. The DNA for the CDR3 is TGTGCCAGCAGCGTCGTAGGGGGCTTAAACTCACCCCTCCACTTT.

This clonotype was picked up many times. The chain carries TRBV30 and TRBJ1-1; D uncertain. Trimming took off 4 bases at V and 1 base at J, with 10 bases between the two ends. Germline assignment: CDR1 GTSNPN and CDR2 SVGIG (reference sequence). This CDR3 has 13 residues. In DNA form, the CDR3 reads TGTGCCTGGAACCGCCTCGCGAACACTGAAGCTTTCTTT. Its translation is CAWNRLANTEAFF.

This clonotype was counted at least ten times. V usage is TRBV10-3 and J usage is TRBJ1-4, with D perhaps TRBD1 (6 bases). The CDR3 has 14 residues. The ends were cut back, 10 bases at V and 5 bases at J, with 17 bases in the middle. Germline assignment: CDR1 ENHRY and CDR2 SYGVKD. The CDR3 here is CATEPDRRNEKLFF. The CDR3 DNA follows: TGTGCCACGGAACCGGACAGACGAAATGAAAAACTGTTTTTT.

This clonotype was seen at least ten times. The chain is built from TRBV7-8 and TRBJ2-7; maybe TRBD2 (6 bases). From germline, CDR1 is SGHVS and CDR2 FQNEAQ. This CDR3 is built from 15 residues. Trimming cost V 1 base and J 0 bases, with 10 bases left between them. Here the CDR3 reads CASSLGRVSSYEQYF. The CDR3 DNA reads as TGTGCCAGCAGCTTAGGGAGGGTTAGCTCCTACGAGCAGTACTTC.